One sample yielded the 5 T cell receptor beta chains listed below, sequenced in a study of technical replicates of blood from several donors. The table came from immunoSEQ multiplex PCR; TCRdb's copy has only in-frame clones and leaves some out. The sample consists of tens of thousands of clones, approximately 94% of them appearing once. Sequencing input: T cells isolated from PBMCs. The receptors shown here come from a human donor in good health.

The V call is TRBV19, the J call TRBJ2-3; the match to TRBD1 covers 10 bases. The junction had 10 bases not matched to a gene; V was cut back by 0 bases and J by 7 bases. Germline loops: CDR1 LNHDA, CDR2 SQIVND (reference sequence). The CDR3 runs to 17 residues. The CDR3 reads CASSIDLPTGGYHTQYF. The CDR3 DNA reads TGTGCCAGTAGTATAGATCTCCCGACAGGGGGCTATCATACGCAGTATTTT.

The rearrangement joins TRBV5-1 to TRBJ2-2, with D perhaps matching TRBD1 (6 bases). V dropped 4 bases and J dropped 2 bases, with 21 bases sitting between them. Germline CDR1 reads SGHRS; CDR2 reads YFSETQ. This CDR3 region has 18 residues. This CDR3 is CASSHPEGQPGNTGELFF. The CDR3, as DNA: TGCGCCAGCAGCCACCCCGAAGGACAGCCTGGTAACACCGGGGAGCTGTTTTTT. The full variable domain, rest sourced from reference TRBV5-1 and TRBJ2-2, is KAGVTQTPRYLIKTRGQQVTLSCSPISGHRSVSWYQQTPGQGLQFLFEYFSETQRNKGNFPGRFSGRQFSNSRSEMNVSTLELGDSALYLCASSHPEGQPGNTGELFFGEGSRLTVL.

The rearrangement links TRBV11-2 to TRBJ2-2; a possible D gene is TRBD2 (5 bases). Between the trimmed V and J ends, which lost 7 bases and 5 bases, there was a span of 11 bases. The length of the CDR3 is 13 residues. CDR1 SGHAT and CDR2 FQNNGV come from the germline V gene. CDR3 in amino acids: CASNEGDTGELFF. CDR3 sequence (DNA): TGTGCCAGCAATGAGGGTGATACCGGGGAGCTGTTTTTT. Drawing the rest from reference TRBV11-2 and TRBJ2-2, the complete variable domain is EAGVAQSPRYKIIEKRQSVAFWCNPISGHATLYWYQQILGQGPKLLIQFQNNGVVDDSQLPKDRFSAERLKGVDSTLKIQPAKLEDSAVYLCASNEGDTGELFFGEGSRLTVL.

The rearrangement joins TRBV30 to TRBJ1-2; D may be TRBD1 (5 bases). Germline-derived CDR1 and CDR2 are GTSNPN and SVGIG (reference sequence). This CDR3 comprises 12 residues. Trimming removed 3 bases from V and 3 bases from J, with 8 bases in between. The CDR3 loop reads CAWRGHDYGYTF. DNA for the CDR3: TGTGCCTGGAGGGGGCACGACTATGGCTACACCTTC.

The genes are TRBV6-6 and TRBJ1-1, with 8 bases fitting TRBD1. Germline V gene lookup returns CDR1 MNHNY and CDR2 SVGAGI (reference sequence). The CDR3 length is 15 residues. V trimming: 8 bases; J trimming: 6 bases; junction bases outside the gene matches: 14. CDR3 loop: CASGTVDRGIAEAFF. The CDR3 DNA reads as TGTGCCAGCGGGACGGTAGACAGGGGCATTGCTGAAGCTTTCTTT.